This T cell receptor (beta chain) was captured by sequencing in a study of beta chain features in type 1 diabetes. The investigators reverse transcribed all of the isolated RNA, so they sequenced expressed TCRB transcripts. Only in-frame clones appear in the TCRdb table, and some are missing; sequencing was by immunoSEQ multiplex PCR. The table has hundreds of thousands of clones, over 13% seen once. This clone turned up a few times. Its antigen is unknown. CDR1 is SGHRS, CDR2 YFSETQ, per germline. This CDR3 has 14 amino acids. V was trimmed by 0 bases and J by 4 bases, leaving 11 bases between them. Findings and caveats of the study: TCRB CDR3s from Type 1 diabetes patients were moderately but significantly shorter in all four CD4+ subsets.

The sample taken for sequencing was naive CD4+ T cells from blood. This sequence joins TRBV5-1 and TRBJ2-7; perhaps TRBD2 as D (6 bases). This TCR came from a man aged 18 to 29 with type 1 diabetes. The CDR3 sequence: CASSLGGNPYEQYF. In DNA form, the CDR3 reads TGCGCCAGCAGCTTGGGCGGGAACCCTTACGAGCAGTACTTC.